These 16 T cell receptor beta chains share one sample of origin, sequenced in a study of CD8 T cells in ankylosing spondylitis. Broader study findings: Apparently characteristic of ankylosing spondylitis blood was a TCR beta motif (under ten highly homologous variants).

Their specific antigens are unknown. TCRdb re-analysed the 5' RACE reads in MiXCR, keeping a single row per CDR3 protein. The sample comprises around 540,000 distinct CDR3 sequences, roughly 13% of which are singletons, and approximately 6.2% rests with the top ten. Sequencing was done on a sample of blood, either unsorted or a sorted T cell fraction (not recorded which). These receptors were taken from a male donor with ankylosing spondylitis.

This clonotype has ten or more counts. This chain uses TRBV9 with TRBJ2-1, with D possibly TRBD2 on 6 matching bases. This CDR3 is 12 amino acids long. Germline V gives CDR1 SGDLS, CDR2 YYNGEE. Trimming shortened V by 7 bases and J by 13 bases, and 18 bases separated the two germline ends. The CDR3 sequence is CASGGMAARQFF. The CDR3 coding sequence is TGTGCCAGCGGGGGGATGGCCGCCCGCCAGTTCTTC.

This clonotype was found a few times. V and J are TRBV2 and TRBJ2-2; D ambiguous. Trimming shortened V by 4 bases and J by 4 bases, and 7 bases separated the two germline ends. The germline CDR1 and CDR2 sequences are SNHLY and FYNNEI. The CDR3 consists of 13 residues. As DNA, the CDR3 is TGTGCCAGCAGTGCGTGGGGCACCGGGGAGCTGTTTTTT. Protein product: CASSAWGTGELFF.

The gene calls are TRBV5-1 and TRBJ1-1; no clear D. Trimming pared 1 base from V and 0 bases from J, leaving 7 bases between. The CDR3 consists of 14 residues. Per germline, CDR1 SGHRS and CDR2 YFSETQ. CDR3 amino acids: CASSLPEMNTEAFF. As DNA, the CDR3 is TGCGCCAGCAGCTTGCCCGAAATGAACACTGAAGCTTTCTTT.

This clonotype was picked up a small number of times. V is TRBV18 and J is TRBJ2-7; 14 bases fit TRBD2. Per the germline V gene, CDR1 is KGHSH and CDR2 is LQKENI. J was trimmed by 6 bases and V by 10 bases; bases with no gene match: 5. The CDR3 contains 13 residues. The CDR3 nucleotides are TGTGCCACCTCCGGACTAGCGGGAGGCGAGCAGTACGTC. This codes for CATSGLAGGEQYV.

The chain carries TRBV5-1 and TRBJ2-3; 8 positions agree with TRBD1. Looked up from germline, CDR1 is SGHRS and CDR2 is YFSETQ. J gave up 3 bases and V 0 bases, and 9 bases lay outside the gene matches. This CDR3 has 17 amino acids. CDR3 sequence reads: CASSLGGDRGLTDTQYF. DNA for the CDR3: TGCGCCAGCAGCTTGGGGGGTGACAGGGGACTTACAGATACGCAGTATTTT.

This clonotype was detected only a few times. This sequence joins TRBV20-1 and TRBJ2-1; a possible D gene is TRBD2 (7 bases). This CDR3 contains 12 residues. The ends were cut back, 3 bases at V and 13 bases at J, with 16 bases in the middle. CDR1 is DFQATT and CDR2 is SNEGSKA in the germline V gene (reference sequence). The CDR3 DNA sequence: TGCAGTGCTAGGGCCACAGGGAGGGATCAGTTCTTC. Its translation is CSARATGRDQFF.

V is TRBV20-1 and J is TRBJ2-3; 12 positions match TRBD2. The CDR3 contains 13 residues. Trimming at V came to 4 bases and at J to 6 bases, leaving 2 bases not matched to a gene. The germline CDR1 and CDR2 sequences are DFQATT and SNEGSKA (reference sequence). DNA for the CDR3: TGCAGTGCTACTAGCGGGAGGGGGGATACGCAGTATTTT. Protein product: CSATSGRGDTQYF.

The chain links TRBV14 to TRBJ2-1; 8 nucleotides align to TRBD2. This CDR3 region has 16 residues. Per germline, CDR1 SGHDN and CDR2 FVKESK. V shed 0 bases and J 4 bases; nucleotides not matched to a gene: 5. CDR3 coding DNA: TGTGCCAGCAGCCAAGAATTGACTAGCGAGTACAATGAGCAGTTCTTC. Translated: CASSQELTSEYNEQFF.

This clonotype was found a few times. This chain uses TRBV18 with TRBJ2-5; D unresolved. Trimming cost V 0 bases and J 4 bases, with 9 bases left between them. This CDR3 is 14 amino acids long. Germline CDR1 and CDR2: KGHSH and LQKENI. CDR3 nucleotide sequence: TGTGCCAGCTCACCACCGATTAGTGGAGAGACCCAGTACTTC. Its protein product is CASSPPISGETQYF.

This clonotype was seen only a few times. J is TRBJ2-2 and V is TRBV7-8; 10 nucleotides align to TRBD2. Trimming cost V 5 bases and J 5 bases; bases outside gene matches: 5. The CDR3 extends over 15 amino acids. Germline-derived CDR1 and CDR2 are SGHVS and FQNEAQ. The CDR3 is CASSVSGRITGELFF. The CDR3 nucleotides are TGTGCCAGCAGCGTTAGCGGGAGGATAACCGGGGAGCTGTTTTTT.

In regard to this clonotype: A junction end diverges from the germline sequence, so it may reflect a read error. V usage is TRBV10-3 and J usage is TRBJ2-7; no clear D gene. The germline gives CDR1 ENHRY, CDR2 SYGVKD. The CDR3 is 13 residues long. The CDR3 spells CGISEAGPYEQYF. The DNA for the CDR3 is TGTGGCATCAGTGAGGCAGGCCCCTACGAGCAGTACTTC.

This clonotype showed up just a few times. The gene calls are TRBV7-9 and TRBJ2-7; no clear D gene. Germline CDR1 SEHNR, CDR2 FQNEAQ (reference sequence). The germline V and J ends were trimmed by 5 bases and 7 bases, with 15 bases remaining between them. This CDR3 spans 13 amino acids. CDR3 in amino acids: CASSQAMNTEQYF. CDR3 coding DNA: TGTGCCAGCAGCCAAGCGATGAATACTGAGCAGTACTTC. The entire variable domain, with the rest obtained from reference TRBV7-9 and TRBJ2-7, is as follows: DTGVSQNPRHKITKRGQNVTFRCDPISEHNRLYWYRQTLGQGPEFLTYFQNEAQLEKSRLLSDRFSAERPKGSFSTLEIQRTEQGDSAMYLCASSQAMNTEQYFGPGTRLTVT.

In this sample, this clonotype turned up a few times. This chain connects TRBV7-9 to TRBJ2-1, with D hard to call. Between the trimmed V and J ends, which lost 0 bases and 0 bases, there was a span of 12 bases. The CDR3 loop spans 17 amino acids. Germline V gene lookup returns CDR1 SEHNR and CDR2 FQNEAQ (reference sequence). This CDR3 is CASSLALRTSSYNEQFF. The CDR3 coding sequence is TGTGCCAGCAGCTTAGCGCTTCGGACGAGCTCCTACAATGAGCAGTTCTTC.

The chain links TRBV4-2 to TRBJ2-2; 9 bases agree with TRBD1. V shed 0 bases and J 3 bases; nucleotides not matched to a gene: 2. The CDR3 spans 16 residues. The V gene's germline CDR1 is LGHNA and CDR2 YNFKEQ. The CDR3 here is CASSQDTGGDTGELFF. DNA of the CDR3: TGTGCCAGCAGCCAAGATACAGGGGGCGACACCGGGGAGCTGTTTTTT.

The V gene is TRBV5-1, the J gene TRBJ1-4; TRBD1 matches 8 bases. CDR1 is SGHRS, CDR2 YFSETQ, per germline. The length of the CDR3 is 15 residues. After removal of 3 bases from V and 8 bases from J, the junction contained 9 bases not matched to a gene. For the CDR3, the DNA is TGCGCCAGCAGCTCTGGGGTGAGACAGGGGGAAAAACTGTTTTTT. This translates into CASSSGVRQGEKLFF.

This clonotype was counted only a few times. The CDR3 DNA reads TGTGCCAGCAGCCTAACAGGGGGCGTCAATCAGCCCCAGCATTTT. Translating it yields CASSLTGGVNQPQHF. This chain links TRBV11-2 with TRBJ1-5; 9 bases align to TRBD1. The J segment lost 3 bases and the V segment lost 5 bases, leaving 5 bases of the junction unmatched. Germline V gene lookup returns CDR1 SGHAT and CDR2 FQNNGV. The CDR3 sequence is 15 residues long.